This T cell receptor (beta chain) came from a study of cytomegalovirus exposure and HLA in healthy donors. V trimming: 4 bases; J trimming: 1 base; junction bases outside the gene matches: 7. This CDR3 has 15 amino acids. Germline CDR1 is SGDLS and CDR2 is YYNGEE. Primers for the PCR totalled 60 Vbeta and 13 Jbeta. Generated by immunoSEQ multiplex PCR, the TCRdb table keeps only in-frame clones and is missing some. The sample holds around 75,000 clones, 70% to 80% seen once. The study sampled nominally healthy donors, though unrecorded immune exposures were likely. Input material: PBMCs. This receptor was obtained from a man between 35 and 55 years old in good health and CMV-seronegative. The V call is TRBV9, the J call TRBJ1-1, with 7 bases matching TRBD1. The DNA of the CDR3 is TGTGCCAGCAGCCCACAGGGGACCCAGAACACTGAAGCTTTCTTT. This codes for CASSPQGTQNTEAFF. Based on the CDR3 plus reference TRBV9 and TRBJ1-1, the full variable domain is DSGVTQTPKHLITATGQRVTLRCSPRSGDLSVYWYQQSLDQGLQFLIQYYNGEERAKGNILERFSAQQFPDLHSELNLSSLELGDSALYFCASSPQGTQNTEAFFGQGTRLTVV.